This paragraph covers one TCR beta chain sequence. Its specificity is unknown. The sample belongs to a study of shared clonotypes between healthy human individuals. About the research overall: Each donor's CD4 naive and CD4 memory cells filled three plates apiece, CD8 naive two, and CD8 memory one. Whole-study findings and limits: The study's rarefaction showed incomplete sorted-subset sequencing despite large depth.

The protocol was immunoSEQ multiplex PCR, while the TCRdb copy is restricted to in-frame clones and leaves out a portion. The table has around 700,000 clones, around 73% seen once; the top ten hold around 1.8%. Sequenced sample: memory CD4+ T cells sorted from blood. Described subset: CD45RA-negative fraction. This sequence originates from a woman in her twenties or thirties in good health.

The CDR3 DNA follows: TGCAGCGTTGCGGCGGGCCTGGGGGAGACCCAGTACTTC. Translated: CSVAAGLGETQYF. The J gene is TRBJ2-5, the V gene TRBV29-1, with a weak D call TRBD2 (5 bases). V lost 4 bases to trimming and J lost 5 bases, with 14 bases between them. The CDR3 has 13 residues. Germline values: CDR1 SQVTM, CDR2 ANQGSEA.